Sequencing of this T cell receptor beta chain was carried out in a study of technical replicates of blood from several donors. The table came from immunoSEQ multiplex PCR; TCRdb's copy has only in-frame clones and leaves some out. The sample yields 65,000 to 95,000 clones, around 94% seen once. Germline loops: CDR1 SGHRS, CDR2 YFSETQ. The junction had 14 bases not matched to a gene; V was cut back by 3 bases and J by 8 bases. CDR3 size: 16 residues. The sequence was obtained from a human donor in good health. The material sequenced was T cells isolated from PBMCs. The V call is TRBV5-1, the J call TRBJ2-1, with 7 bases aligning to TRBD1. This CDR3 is CASSSDRVGGLYEQFF. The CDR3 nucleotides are TGCGCCAGCAGCTCCGACAGGGTTGGGGGTCTGTATGAGCAGTTCTTC.